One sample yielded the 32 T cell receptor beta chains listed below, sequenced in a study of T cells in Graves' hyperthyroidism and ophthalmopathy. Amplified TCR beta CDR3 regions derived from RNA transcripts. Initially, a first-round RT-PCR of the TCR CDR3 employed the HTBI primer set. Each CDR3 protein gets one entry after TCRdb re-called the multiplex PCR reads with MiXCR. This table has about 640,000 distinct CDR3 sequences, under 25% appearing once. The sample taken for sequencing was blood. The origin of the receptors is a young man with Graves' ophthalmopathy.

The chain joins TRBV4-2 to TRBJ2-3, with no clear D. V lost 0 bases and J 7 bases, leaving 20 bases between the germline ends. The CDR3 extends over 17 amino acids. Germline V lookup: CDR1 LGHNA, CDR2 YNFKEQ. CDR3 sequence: CASSQEASPPTRYTQYF. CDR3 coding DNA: TGTGCCAGCAGCCAAGAGGCCTCTCCGCCCACCCGTTATACGCAGTATTTT.

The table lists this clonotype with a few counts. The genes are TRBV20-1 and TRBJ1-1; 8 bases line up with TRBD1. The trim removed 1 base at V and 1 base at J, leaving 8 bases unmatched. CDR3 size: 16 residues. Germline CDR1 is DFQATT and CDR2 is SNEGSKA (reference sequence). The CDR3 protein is CSARVPLTGANTEAFF. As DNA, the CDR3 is TGCAGTGCTAGAGTCCCACTGACAGGGGCGAACACTGAAGCTTTCTTT.

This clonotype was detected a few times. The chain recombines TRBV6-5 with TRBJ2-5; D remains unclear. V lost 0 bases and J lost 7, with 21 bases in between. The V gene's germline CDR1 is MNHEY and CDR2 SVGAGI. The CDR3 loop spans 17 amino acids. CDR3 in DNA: TGTGCCAGCAGTTACTCGCAGGTACCCCAGAAGATAGGGACCCAGTACTTC. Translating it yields CASSYSQVPQKIGTQYF.

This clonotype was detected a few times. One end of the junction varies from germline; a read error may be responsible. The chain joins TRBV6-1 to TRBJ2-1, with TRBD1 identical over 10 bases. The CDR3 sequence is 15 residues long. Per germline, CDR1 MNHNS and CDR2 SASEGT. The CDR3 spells CANSEGTGVLNEQFF. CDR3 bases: TGTGCCAACAGTGAAGGGACAGGGGTTCTCAATGAGCAGTTCTTC.

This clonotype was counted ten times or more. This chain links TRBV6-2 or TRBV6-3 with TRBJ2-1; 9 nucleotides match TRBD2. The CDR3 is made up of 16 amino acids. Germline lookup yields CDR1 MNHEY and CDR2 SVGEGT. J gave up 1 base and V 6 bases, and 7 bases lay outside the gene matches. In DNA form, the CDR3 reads TGTGCCAGCAGCCCCTTAGCGGGAGAATCCTACAATGAGCAGTTCTTC. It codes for CASSPLAGESYNEQFF.

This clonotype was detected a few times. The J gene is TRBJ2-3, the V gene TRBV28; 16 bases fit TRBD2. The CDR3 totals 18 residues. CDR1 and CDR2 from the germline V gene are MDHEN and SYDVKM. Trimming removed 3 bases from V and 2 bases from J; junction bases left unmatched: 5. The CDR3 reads CASSFQGLAGGVTDTQYF. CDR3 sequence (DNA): TGTGCCAGCAGTTTCCAGGGACTAGCGGGAGGGGTCACAGATACGCAGTATTTT.

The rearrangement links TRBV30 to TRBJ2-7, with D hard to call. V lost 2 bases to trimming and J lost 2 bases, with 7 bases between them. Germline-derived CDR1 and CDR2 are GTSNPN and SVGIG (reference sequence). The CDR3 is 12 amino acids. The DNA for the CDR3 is TGTGCCTGGAGTCCACCAGCCTACGAGCAGTACTTC. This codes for CAWSPPAYEQYF.

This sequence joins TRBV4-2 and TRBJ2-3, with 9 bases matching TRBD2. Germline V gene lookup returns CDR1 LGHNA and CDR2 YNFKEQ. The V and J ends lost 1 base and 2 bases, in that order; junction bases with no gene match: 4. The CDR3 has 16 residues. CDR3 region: CASSQAPSGTTDTQYF. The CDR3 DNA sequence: TGTGCCAGCAGCCAAGCGCCTAGCGGGACCACAGATACGCAGTATTTT.

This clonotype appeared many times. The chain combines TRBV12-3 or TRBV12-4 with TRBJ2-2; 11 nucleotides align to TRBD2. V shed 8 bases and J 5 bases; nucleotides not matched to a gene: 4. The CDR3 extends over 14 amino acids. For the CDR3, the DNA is TGTGCCAGCTATGGGACTAGCGGTACCGGGGAGCTGTTTTTT. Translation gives CASYGTSGTGELFF.

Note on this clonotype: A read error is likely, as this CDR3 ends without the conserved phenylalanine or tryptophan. CDR3 residues: CASNPRDGLSYEQYS. The CDR3 region has the DNA TGTGCCAGCAACCCCCGGGACGGTCTCTCCTACGAGCAGTACTCC. The chain carries TRBV6-2 or TRBV6-3 and TRBJ2-7; D tentatively fits TRBD1 or TRBD2 (5 bases each). Germline CDR1 reads MNHEY; CDR2 reads SVGEGT. This CDR3 has 15 amino acids. The ends were cut back, 7 bases at V and 0 bases at J, with 16 bases in the middle.

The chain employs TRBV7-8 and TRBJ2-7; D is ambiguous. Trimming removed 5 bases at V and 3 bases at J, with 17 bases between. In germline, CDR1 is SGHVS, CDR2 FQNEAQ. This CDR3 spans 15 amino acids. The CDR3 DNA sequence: TGTGCCAGCAGCCCGAGGCGGTTGGCTAACTACGAGCAGTACTTC. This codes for CASSPRRLANYEQYF.

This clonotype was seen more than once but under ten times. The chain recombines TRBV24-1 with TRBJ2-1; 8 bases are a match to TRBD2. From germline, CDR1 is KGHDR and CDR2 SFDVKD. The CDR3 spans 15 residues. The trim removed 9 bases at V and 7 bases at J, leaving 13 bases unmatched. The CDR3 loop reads CATCSGALHGNEQFF. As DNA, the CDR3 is TGTGCCACCTGTAGCGGGGCACTTCACGGAAATGAGCAGTTCTTC.

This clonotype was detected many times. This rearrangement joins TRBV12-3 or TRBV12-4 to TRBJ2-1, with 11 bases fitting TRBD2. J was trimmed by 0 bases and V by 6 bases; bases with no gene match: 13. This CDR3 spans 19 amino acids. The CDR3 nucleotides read TGTGCCAGCAGCCCTAGGACTAGCGGGCGGTGGGTCTCCTACAATGAGCAGTTCTTC. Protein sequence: CASSPRTSGRWVSYNEQFF.

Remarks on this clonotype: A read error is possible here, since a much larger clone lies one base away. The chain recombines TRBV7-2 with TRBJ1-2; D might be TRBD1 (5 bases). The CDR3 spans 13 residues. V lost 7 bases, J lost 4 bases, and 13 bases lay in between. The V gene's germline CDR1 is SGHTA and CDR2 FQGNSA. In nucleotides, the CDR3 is TGTGCCAGCAATGTAACCGGGGGCTATGGCTACACCTTC. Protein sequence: CASNVTGGYGYTF. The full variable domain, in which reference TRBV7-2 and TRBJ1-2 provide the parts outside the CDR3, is GAGVSQSPSNKVTEKGKDVELRCDPISGHTALYWYRQSLGQGLEFLIYFQGNSAPDKSGLPSDRFSAERTGGSVSTLTIQRTQQEDSAVYLCASNVTGGYGYTFGSGTRLTVV.

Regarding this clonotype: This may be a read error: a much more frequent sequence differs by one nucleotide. The CDR3 reads CATQRGVGNEQFF. CDR3 nucleotides: TGTGCCACCCAGCGCGGGGTGGGGAATGAGCAGTTCTTC. The V call is TRBV2, the J call TRBJ2-1, with a tentative D call TRBD2 (6 bases). CDR3 length: 13 amino acids. CDR1 and CDR2 (germline): SNHLY, FYNNEI. V was pared by 10 bases and J by 7 bases, with 17 bases between.

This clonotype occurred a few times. The CDR3 nucleotides read TGTGCCAGCAGCTTAGACCGGGGGCTAACCTACAATGAGCAGTTCTTC. The encoded protein is CASSLDRGLTYNEQFF. The V call is TRBV7-6, the J call TRBJ2-1; the D gene could be TRBD1 or TRBD2 (6 bases each). This CDR3 has 16 residues. Trimming removed 1 base from V and 2 bases from J, with 12 bases in between. The germline V gene has CDR1 SGHVS and CDR2 FNYEAQ.

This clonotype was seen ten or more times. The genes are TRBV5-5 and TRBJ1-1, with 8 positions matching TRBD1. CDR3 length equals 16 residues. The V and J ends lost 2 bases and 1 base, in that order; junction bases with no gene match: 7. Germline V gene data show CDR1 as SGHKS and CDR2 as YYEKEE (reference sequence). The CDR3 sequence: CASSFAGGGGNTEAFF. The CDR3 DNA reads TGTGCCAGCAGCTTTGCAGGGGGCGGAGGGAACACTGAAGCTTTCTTT.

The CDR3 is CASSLRGQLFF. The CDR3 DNA reads TGTGCCAGTAGCCTCAGGGGCCAACTGTTTTTT. This chain links TRBV19 with TRBJ1-4; D perhaps matches TRBD1 (6 bases). The CDR3 contains 11 residues. Germline CDR1 is LNHDA and CDR2 is SQIVND (reference sequence). Trimming took 6 bases from V and 12 from J, leaving 11 bases between them.

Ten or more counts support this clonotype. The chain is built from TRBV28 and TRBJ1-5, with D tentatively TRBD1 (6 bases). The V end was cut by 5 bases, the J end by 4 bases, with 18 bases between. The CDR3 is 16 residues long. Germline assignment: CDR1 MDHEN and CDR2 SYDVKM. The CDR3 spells CASSLNTGGLNQPQHF. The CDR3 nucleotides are TGTGCCAGCAGTCTCAACACTGGGGGGCTAAATCAGCCCCAGCATTTT.

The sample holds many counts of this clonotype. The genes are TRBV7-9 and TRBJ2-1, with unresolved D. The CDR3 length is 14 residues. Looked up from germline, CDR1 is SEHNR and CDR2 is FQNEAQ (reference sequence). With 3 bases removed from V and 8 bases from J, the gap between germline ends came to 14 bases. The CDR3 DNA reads TGTGCCAGCAGCTTGCGGCAGGTGAACGATGAGCAGTTCTTC. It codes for CASSLRQVNDEQFF.

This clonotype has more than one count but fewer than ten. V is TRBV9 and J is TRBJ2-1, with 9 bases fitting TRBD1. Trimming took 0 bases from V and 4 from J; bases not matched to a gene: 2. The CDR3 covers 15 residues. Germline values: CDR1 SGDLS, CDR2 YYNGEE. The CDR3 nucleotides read TGTGCCAGCAGCGTAGCGGACAGGGGTTACAATGAGCAGTTCTTC. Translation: CASSVADRGYNEQFF.

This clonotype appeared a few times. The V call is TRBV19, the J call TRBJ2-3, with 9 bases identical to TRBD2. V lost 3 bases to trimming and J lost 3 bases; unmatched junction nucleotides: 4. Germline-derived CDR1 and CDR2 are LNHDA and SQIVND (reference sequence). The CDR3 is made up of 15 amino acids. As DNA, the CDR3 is TGTGCCAGTAGTATGACTAGCGGCCTTACAGATACGCAGTATTTT. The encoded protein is CASSMTSGLTDTQYF.

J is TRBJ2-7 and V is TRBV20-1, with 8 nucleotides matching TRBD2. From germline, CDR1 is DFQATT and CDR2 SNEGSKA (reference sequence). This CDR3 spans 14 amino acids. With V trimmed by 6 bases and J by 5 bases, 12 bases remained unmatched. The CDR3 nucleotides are TGCAGTGCCCCCCCCGGGACTAGAGGCGACGAGCAGTACTTC. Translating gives CSAPPGTRGDEQYF.

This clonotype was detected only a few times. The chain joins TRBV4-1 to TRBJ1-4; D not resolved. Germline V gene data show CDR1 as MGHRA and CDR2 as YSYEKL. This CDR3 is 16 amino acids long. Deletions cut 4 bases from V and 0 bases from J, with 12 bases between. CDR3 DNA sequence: TGCGCCAGCAGCCGAGATTTGGGCCCAACTAATGAAAAACTGTTTTTT. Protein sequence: CASSRDLGPTNEKLFF.

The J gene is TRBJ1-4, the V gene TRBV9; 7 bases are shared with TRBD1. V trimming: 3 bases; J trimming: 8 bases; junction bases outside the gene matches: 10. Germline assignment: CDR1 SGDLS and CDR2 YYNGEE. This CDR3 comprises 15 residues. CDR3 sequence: CASSERGTAREKLFF. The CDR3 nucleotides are TGTGCCAGCAGCGAGCGGGGGACAGCCCGGGAAAAACTGTTTTTT.

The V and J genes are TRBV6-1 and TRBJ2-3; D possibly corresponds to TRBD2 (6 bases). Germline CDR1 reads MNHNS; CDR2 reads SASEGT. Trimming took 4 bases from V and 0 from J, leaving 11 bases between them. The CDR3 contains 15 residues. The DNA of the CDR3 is TGTGCCAGCAGTGGACTAAGCGGGAGCACAGATACGCAGTATTTT. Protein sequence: CASSGLSGSTDTQYF.

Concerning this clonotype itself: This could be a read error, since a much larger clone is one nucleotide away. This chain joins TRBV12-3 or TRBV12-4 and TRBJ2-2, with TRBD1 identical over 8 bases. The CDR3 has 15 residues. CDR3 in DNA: TGTGCCAGCAGCCTCAACAGGGGGTACACCTGGGAGCTGTTTTTT. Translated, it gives CASSLNRGYTWELFF.

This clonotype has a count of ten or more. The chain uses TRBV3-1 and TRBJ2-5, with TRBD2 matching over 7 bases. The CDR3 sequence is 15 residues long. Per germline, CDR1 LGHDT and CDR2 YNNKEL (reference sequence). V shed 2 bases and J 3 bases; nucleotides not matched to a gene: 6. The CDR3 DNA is TGTGCCAGCAGCCAATGGCTAGCGGTTGAAGAGACCCAGTACTTC. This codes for CASSQWLAVEETQYF.

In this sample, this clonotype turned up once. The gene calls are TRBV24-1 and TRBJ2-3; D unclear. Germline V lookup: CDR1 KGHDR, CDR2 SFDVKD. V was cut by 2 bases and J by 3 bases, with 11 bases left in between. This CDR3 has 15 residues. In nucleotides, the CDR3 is TGTGCCACCAGTGATTGGGATTCCACGACAGATACGCAGTATTTT. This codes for CATSDWDSTTDTQYF.

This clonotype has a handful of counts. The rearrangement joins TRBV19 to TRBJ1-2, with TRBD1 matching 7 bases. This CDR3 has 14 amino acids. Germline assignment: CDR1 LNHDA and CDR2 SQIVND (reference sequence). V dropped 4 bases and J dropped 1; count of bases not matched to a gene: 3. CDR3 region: CASSNDRDNYGYTF. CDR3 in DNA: TGTGCCAGTAGTAACGACAGGGATAACTATGGCTACACCTTC.

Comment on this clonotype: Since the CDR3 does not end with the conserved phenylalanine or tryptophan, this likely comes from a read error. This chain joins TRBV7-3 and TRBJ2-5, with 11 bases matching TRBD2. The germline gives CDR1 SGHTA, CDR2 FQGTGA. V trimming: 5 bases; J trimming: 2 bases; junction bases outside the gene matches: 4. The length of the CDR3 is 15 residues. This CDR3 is CASSPLAGAQETQYL. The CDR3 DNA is TGTGCCAGCAGCCCACTAGCGGGAGCTCAAGAGACCCAGTACCTC.

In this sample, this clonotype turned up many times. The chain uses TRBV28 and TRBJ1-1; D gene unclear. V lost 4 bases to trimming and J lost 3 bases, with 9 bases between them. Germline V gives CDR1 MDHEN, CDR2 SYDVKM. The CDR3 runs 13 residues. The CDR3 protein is CASSSGTYTEAFF. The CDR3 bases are TGTGCCAGCAGTTCGGGTACGTACACTGAAGCTTTCTTT.